The entry below describes one TCR beta chain. Two oligonucleotides, mixed equimolar, formed the beta constant-region primer covering TRBC1 and TRBC2. TCRdb reprocessed the UMI-ligation and nested PCR reads via MiXCR and lists one record per CDR3 protein. The profile shows 130,000 to 150,000 distinct CDR3 sequences, approximately 15% of them singletons. This sample stems from a study of naive and memory T cell subsets. Germline V gene data show CDR1 as LGHDT and CDR2 as YNNKEL (reference sequence). The CDR3 is 22 amino acids. The V segment lost 3 bases and the J segment 2 bases; nucleotides outside the gene matches: 18.

Sequencing used naive CD4+ T cells from blood. This TCR came from a human donor in good health. This sequence joins TRBV3-1 and TRBJ2-1, with 14 bases matching TRBD2. The CDR3 protein is CASSHTSSGTSGSSPAYNEQFF. In DNA form, the CDR3 reads TGTGCCAGCAGCCACACTAGCTCGGGGACTAGCGGGAGTAGCCCGGCCTACAATGAGCAGTTCTTC.